The 17 T cell receptor beta chains given below trace back to one sample, sequenced in a study of human T cells and chemical hapten exposure. TCRdb redid the calling of the RACE reads with MiXCR, one entry per CDR3 protein. In the table there are tens of thousands of distinct CDR3 sequences, approximately 3.5% of which are singletons. Time point denoted: patch test 2, 6 weeks after DPC sensitization. Treatment defined: therapeutic diphenylcyclopropenone sensitization with weekly scalp DPC. The sample was whole blood, taken in connection with sensitization to the hapten diphenylcyclopropenone (DPC). These receptors were collected from a man aged 35 to 55 with alopecia areata. Some clones in this sample may be carry-over from other donors' samples.

This clonotype came up a few times. This chain joins TRBV28 and TRBJ1-1, with 8 bases matching TRBD1. Germline CDR1 and CDR2: MDHEN and SYDVKM. The CDR3 is 15 amino acids. Unmatched junction bases numbered 8, after V lost 4 bases and J lost 4 bases. As DNA, the CDR3 is TGTGCCAGCAGTTACGGACAGGGCGGGGGCACTGAAGCTTTCTTT. Its translation is CASSYGQGGGTEAFF.

This clonotype showed up many times. The chain recombines TRBV12-3 or TRBV12-4 with TRBJ2-7; no clear D gene. The V and J ends lost 5 bases and 7 bases respectively, with 12 bases between them. The CDR3 is 12 residues long. CDR3 in DNA: TGTGCCAGCAGTCCCCGGATGAGGGAGCAGTACTTC. It yields the protein CASSPRMREQYF.

This clonotype was observed at least ten times. The chain employs TRBV5-1 and TRBJ2-3; 9 bases agree with TRBD2. Germline CDR1 SGHRS, CDR2 YFSETQ. Germline trimming cut 0 bases from V and 2 bases from J; bases unmatched to any gene: 7. This CDR3 spans 17 amino acids. CDR3 sequence reads: CASSLEVLAGTTDTQYF. DNA of the CDR3: TGCGCCAGCAGCTTGGAGGTCCTAGCGGGAACCACAGATACGCAGTATTTT.

There are many counts of this clonotype. The chain employs TRBV12-3 or TRBV12-4 and TRBJ2-1; TRBD1 aligns across 10 bases. V gave up 5 bases and J gave up 15 bases; unmatched junction bases: 19. The CDR3 runs to 16 residues. The CDR3 nucleotides are TGTGCCAGCAGTCCCCCCGGGACAGGGGCTTGGCGGGTACGGTTCTTC. Its translation is CASSPPGTGAWRVRFF.

This clonotype has at least ten counts. In DNA, the CDR3 is TGTGCCAGCAGCCCAAAGTGGGGGGCGCTGAACACCGGGGAGCTGTTTTTT. Translation: CASSPKWGALNTGELFF. V and J are TRBV14 and TRBJ2-2; the D gene could be TRBD1 or TRBD2 (6 bases each). CDR3 size: 17 residues. Germline assignment: CDR1 SGHDN and CDR2 FVKESK. V dropped 4 bases and J dropped 1 base, with 16 bases sitting between them.

This clonotype has at least ten counts. The rearrangement joins TRBV24-1 to TRBJ2-1; TRBD2 matches at 8 bases. Unmatched junction bases numbered 5, after V lost 5 bases and J lost 3 bases. The CDR3 length is 15 residues. Germline V lookup: CDR1 KGHDR, CDR2 SFDVKD. CDR3 nucleotides: TGTGCCACCAGTGCGGCTAGCGGGTACTACAATGAGCAGTTCTTC. This gives the protein CATSAASGYYNEQFF.

This clonotype has at least ten counts. The chain employs TRBV7-2 and TRBJ2-7, with 10 bases that match TRBD2. The CDR3 is 16 residues long. The V gene end was trimmed by 4 bases and the J gene end by 5 bases; junction bases not matched to a gene: 11. Per the germline V gene, CDR1 is SGHTA and CDR2 is FQGNSA. The CDR3 here is CASSSPPSGRQNEQYF. The CDR3 bases are TGTGCCAGCAGCTCCCCCCCTAGCGGGAGACAGAACGAGCAGTACTTC.

This clonotype was picked up a small number of times. The rearrangement links TRBV14 to TRBJ2-1, with D unclear. This CDR3 is built from 13 residues. Trimming took off 3 bases at V and 6 bases at J, with 9 bases between the two ends. Germline CDR1 and CDR2: SGHDN and FVKESK. In nucleotides, the CDR3 is TGTGCCAGCAGCCAGTTACCACCCAATGAGCAGTTCTTC. Translating gives CASSQLPPNEQFF.

This clonotype was picked up many times. The rearrangement joins TRBV29-1 to TRBJ1-1, with a possible D match to TRBD1 (5 bases). CDR3 size: 11 residues. V lost 7 bases and J lost 4, with 10 bases in between. Germline V gene sequence: CDR1 SQVTM, CDR2 ANQGSEA. The DNA of the CDR3 is TGCAGCGAACGAGGGGTCACTGAAGCTTTCTTT. The encoded protein is CSERGVTEAFF.

This clonotype was counted many times. The genes are TRBV25-1 and TRBJ2-1, with 14 nucleotides matching TRBD2. Germline lookup yields CDR1 MGHDK and CDR2 SYGVNS. The junction had 4 bases not matched to a gene; V was cut back by 7 bases and J by 2 bases. This CDR3 contains 16 residues. Here the CDR3 DNA reads TGTGCCAGCACGACTAGCGGGAGGGGGACCTACAATGAGCAGTTCTTC. Protein: CASTTSGRGTYNEQFF.

This clonotype was seen many times. The CDR3 is CASSWDRIAYNEQFF. The CDR3 coding sequence is TGTGCCAGCAGTTGGGACAGGATAGCCTACAATGAGCAGTTCTTC. The chain links TRBV6-1 to TRBJ2-1, with 8 bases fitting TRBD1. Germline CDR1 reads MNHNS; CDR2 reads SASEGT. With 5 bases clipped from V and 2 bases from J, the junction kept 5 bases outside the gene matches. This CDR3 is built from 15 residues.

This clonotype was counted many times. The rearrangement uses TRBV5-5 and TRBJ1-5; tentative D call: TRBD1 (6 bases). With 0 bases removed from V and 4 bases from J, the gap between germline ends came to 11 bases. Germline values: CDR1 SGHKS, CDR2 YYEKEE (reference sequence). The CDR3 contains 15 residues. The chain's CDR3 is CASSLGRGLNQPQHF. The CDR3 DNA is TGTGCCAGCAGCTTGGGCAGGGGACTAAATCAGCCCCAGCATTTT.

This clonotype was found many times. The chain is built from TRBV7-2 and TRBJ2-3; a weak D match, TRBD2 (5 bases). The CDR3 sequence is 14 residues long. Trimming removed 11 bases at V and 2 bases at J, with 17 bases between. Germline CDR1 reads SGHTA; CDR2 reads FQGNSA. The CDR3 spells CAVFRDLLTDTQYF. CDR3 in DNA: TGTGCCGTATTCCGGGATCTACTCACAGATACGCAGTATTTT.

This clonotype has a count of ten or more. The J gene is TRBJ2-7, the V gene TRBV10-3; 9 bases agree with TRBD2. This CDR3 spans 15 amino acids. Germline lookup yields CDR1 ENHRY and CDR2 SYGVKD. Trimming removed 0 bases from V and 0 bases from J; junction bases left unmatched: 0. The CDR3 reads CAISESSGSSYEQYF. The CDR3 DNA sequence: TGTGCCATCAGTGAGTCTAGCGGGAGCTCCTACGAGCAGTACTTC.

Many counts were recorded for this clonotype. The chain joins TRBV5-1 to TRBJ1-2, with D possibly being TRBD1 (5 bases). Germline loops: CDR1 SGHRS, CDR2 YFSETQ. The ends were cut back, 5 bases at V and 9 bases at J, with 20 bases in the middle. CDR3 size: 14 residues. This chain's CDR3 is CASSGDSLASSYTF. CDR3 nucleotide sequence: TGCGCCAGCAGTGGCGACAGCCTTGCCTCAAGCTACACCTTC.

This clonotype appeared many times. The chain employs TRBV7-3 and TRBJ2-3; 8 bases fit TRBD1. Germline V gene sequence: CDR1 SGHTA, CDR2 FQGTGA. This CDR3 is 15 amino acids long. Trimming at V came to 2 bases and at J to 3 bases, leaving 4 bases not matched to a gene. The CDR3 DNA reads TGTGCCAGCAGCTTAGACAGGGGAAGGACAGATACGCAGTATTTT. Protein product: CASSLDRGRTDTQYF.

This clonotype was picked up many times. The CDR3 DNA follows: TGTGCCATCAGCCGACTAGCGGGATCCCCCAATGAGCAGTTCTTC. Encoded protein: CAISRLAGSPNEQFF. The chain recombines TRBV10-3 with TRBJ2-1, with 11 bases that match TRBD2. The CDR3 is made up of 15 amino acids. V lost 6 bases and J lost 6; bases outside the gene matches: 7. The germline V gene has CDR1 ENHRY and CDR2 SYGVKD.